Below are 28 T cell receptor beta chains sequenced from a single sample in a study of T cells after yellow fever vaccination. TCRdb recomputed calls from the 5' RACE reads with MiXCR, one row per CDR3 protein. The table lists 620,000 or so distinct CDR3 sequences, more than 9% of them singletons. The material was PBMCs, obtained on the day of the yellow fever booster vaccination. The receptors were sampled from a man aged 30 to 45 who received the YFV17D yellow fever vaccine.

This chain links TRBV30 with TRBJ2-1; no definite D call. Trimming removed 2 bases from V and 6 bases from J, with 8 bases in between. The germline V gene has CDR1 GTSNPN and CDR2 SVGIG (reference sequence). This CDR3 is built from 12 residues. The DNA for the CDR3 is TGTGCCTGGAGTCTAGTGAGCAATGAGCAGTTCTTC. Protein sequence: CAWSLVSNEQFF.

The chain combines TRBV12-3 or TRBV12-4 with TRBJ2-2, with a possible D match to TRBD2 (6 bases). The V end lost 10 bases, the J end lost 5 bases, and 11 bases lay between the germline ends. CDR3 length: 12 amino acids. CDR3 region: CATLRETGELFF. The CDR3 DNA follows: TGTGCCACCCTCCGGGAGACCGGGGAGCTGTTTTTT.

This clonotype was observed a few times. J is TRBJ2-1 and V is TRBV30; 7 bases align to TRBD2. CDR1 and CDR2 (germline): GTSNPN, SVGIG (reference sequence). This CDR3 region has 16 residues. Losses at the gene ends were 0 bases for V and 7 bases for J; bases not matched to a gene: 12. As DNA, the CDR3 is TGTGCCTGGAGTGTACCGCCCAGCGGGATTTCGAATGAGCAGTTCTTC. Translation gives CAWSVPPSGISNEQFF.

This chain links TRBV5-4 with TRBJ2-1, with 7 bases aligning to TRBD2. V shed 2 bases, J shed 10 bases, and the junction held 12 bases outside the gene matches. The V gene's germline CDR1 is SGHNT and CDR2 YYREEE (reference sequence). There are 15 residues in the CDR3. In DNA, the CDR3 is TGTGCCAGCAGCTTAGGCGGGAGTAGCGGAAGAGAGCAGTTCTTC. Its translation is CASSLGGSSGREQFF.

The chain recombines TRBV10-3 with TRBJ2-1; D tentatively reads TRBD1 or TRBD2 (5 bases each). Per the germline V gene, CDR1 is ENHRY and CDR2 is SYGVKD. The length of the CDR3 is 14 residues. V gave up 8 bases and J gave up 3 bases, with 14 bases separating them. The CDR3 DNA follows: TGTGCCATCGGGGGTCAGGGTGGCTACAATGAGCAGTTCTTC. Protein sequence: CAIGGQGGYNEQFF.

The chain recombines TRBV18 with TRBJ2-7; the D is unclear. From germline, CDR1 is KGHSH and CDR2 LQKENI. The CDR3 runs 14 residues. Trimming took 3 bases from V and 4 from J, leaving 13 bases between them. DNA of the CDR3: TGTGCCAGCTCACCGGCAGCCGGTCAATACGAGCAGTACTTC. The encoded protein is CASSPAAGQYEQYF.

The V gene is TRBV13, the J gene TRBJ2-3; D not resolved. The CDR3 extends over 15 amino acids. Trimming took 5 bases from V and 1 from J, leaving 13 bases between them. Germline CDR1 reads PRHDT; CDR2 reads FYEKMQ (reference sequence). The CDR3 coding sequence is TGTGCCAGCAGCACAAGGGCCCGAGGCACAGATACGCAGTATTTT. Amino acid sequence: CASSTRARGTDTQYF.

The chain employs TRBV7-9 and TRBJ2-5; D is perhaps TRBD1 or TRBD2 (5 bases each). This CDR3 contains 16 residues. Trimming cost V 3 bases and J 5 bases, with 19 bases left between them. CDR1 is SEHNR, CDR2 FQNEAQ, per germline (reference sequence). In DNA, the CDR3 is TGTGCCAGCAGCTTGGTACTCGGGACCCCCGCCGAGACCCAGTACTTC. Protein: CASSLVLGTPAETQYF.

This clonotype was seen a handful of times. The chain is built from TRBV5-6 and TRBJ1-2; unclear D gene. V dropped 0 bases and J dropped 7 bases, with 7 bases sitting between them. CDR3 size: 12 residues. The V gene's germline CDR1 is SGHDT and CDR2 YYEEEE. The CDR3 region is CASSLGGFGYTF. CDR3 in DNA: TGTGCCAGCAGCTTGGGAGGGTTTGGCTACACCTTC. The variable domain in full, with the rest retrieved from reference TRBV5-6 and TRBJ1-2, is DAGVTQSPTHLIKTRGQQVTLRCSPKSGHDTVSWYQQALGQGPQFIFQYYEEEERQRGNFPDRFSGHQFPNYSSELNVNALLLGDSALYLCASSLGGFGYTFGSGTRLTVV.

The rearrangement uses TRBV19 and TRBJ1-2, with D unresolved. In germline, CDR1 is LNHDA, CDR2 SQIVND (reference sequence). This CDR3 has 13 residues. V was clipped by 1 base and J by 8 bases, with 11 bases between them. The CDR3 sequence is CASSIVTSQGYTF. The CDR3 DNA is TGTGCCAGTAGTATAGTGACCTCACAGGGCTACACCTTC.

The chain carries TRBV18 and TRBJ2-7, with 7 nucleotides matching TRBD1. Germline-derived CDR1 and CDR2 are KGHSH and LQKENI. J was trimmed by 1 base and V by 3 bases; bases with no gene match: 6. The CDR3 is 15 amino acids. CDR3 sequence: CASSPSTGPSYEQYF. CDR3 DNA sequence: TGTGCCAGCTCACCCTCGACAGGGCCGTCCTACGAGCAGTACTTC.

The CDR3 nucleotides are TGTGCCAGTAGTATACCCCGAGCCGGACTAGCGGGGGGCAATGAGCAGTTCTTC. Residues: CASSIPRAGLAGGNEQFF. This chain connects TRBV19 to TRBJ2-1, with 14 bases identical to TRBD2. The CDR3 is 18 amino acids. Trimming took 2 bases from V and 6 from J; bases not matched to a gene: 9. Germline V lookup: CDR1 LNHDA, CDR2 SQIVND (reference sequence).

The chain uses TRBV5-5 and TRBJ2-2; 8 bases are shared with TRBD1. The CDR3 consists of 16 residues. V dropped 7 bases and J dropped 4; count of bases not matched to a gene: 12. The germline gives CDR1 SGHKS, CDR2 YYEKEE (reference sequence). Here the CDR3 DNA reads TGTGCCAGCCGAGGGACAGGACTCGCAGCCACCGGGGAGCTGTTTTTT. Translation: CASRGTGLAATGELFF.

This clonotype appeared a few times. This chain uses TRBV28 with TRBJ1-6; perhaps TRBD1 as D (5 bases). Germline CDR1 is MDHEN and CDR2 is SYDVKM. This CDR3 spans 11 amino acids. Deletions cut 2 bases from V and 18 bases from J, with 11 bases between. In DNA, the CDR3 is TGTGCCAGCAGTTTACGGGACCGTCACCACTTT. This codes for CASSLRDRHHF.

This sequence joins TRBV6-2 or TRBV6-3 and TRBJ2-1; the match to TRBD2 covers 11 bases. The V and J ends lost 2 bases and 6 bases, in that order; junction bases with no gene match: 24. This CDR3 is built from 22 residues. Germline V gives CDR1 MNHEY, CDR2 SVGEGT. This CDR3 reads CASSYLTDRTAQPTSGINEQFF. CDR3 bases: TGTGCCAGCAGTTACCTGACCGACCGGACAGCGCAGCCGACTAGCGGGATCAATGAGCAGTTCTTC.

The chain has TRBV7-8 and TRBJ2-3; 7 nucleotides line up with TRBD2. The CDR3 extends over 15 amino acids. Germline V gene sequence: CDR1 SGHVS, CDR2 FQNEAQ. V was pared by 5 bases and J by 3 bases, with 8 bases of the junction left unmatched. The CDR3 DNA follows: TGTGCCAGCAGCCACGGGGGGTCCGGGACAGATACGCAGTATTTT. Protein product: CASSHGGSGTDTQYF.

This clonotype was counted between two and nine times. The CDR3 DNA follows: TGTGCCAGCACGGGAGGGAATGGAGAAAAACTGTTTTTT. Its protein is CASTGGNGEKLFF. V gene TRBV6-1 combines with J gene TRBJ1-4; no clear D gene. The CDR3 length is 13 residues. CDR1 and CDR2 from the germline V gene are MNHNS and SASEGT. With 7 bases removed from V and 8 bases from J, the gap between germline ends came to 14 bases.

CDR3 nucleotides: TGTGCCAGCGGTAATGGGGGTTCGCCCCAGCATTTT. This codes for CASGNGGSPQHF. The chain uses TRBV7-9 and TRBJ1-5, with D perhaps TRBD1 (5 bases). The V end lost 8 bases, the J end lost 9 bases, and 14 bases lay between the germline ends. The CDR3 covers 12 residues. CDR1 and CDR2 from the germline V gene are SEHNR and FQNEAQ (reference sequence).

CDR3 protein: CAWRAAKYNEQFF. CDR3 sequence (DNA): TGTGCCTGGAGGGCCGCTAAATACAATGAGCAGTTCTTC. The chain has TRBV30 and TRBJ2-1; no clear D gene. Per germline, CDR1 GTSNPN and CDR2 SVGIG (reference sequence). V was trimmed by 3 bases and J by 4 bases, leaving 10 bases between them. The CDR3 contains 13 residues.

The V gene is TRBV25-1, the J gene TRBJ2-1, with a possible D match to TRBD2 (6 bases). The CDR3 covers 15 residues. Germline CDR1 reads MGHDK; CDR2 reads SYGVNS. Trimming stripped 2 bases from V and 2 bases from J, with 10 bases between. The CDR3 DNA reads TGTGCCAGCAGTGAAGCGAGGGAGGCCTACAATGAGCAGTTCTTC. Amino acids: CASSEAREAYNEQFF. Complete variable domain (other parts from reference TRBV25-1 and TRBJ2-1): EADIYQTPRYLVIGTGKKITLECSQTMGHDKMYWYQQDPGMELHLIHYSYGVNSTEKGDLSSESTVSRIRTEHFPLTLESARPSHTSQYLCASSEAREAYNEQFFGPGTRLTVL.

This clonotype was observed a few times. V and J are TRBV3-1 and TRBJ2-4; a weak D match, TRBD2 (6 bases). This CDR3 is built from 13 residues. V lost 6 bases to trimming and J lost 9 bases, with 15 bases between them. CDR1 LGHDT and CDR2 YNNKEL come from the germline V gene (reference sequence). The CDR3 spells CASRGGRATIQYF. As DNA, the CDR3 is TGTGCCAGCAGGGGGGGAAGGGCCACCATTCAGTACTTC.

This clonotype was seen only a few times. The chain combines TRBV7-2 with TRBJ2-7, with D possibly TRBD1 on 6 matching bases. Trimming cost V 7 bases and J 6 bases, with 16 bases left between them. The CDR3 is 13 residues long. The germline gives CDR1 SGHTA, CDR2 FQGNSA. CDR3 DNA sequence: TGTGCCAGCACTTTCCCACAGGGTGGCGAGCAGTACTTC. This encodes CASTFPQGGEQYF.

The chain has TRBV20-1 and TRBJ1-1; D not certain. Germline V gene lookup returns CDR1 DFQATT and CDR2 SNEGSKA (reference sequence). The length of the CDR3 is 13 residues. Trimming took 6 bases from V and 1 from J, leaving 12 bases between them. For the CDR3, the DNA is TGCAGTGCACCCGTGACCCAGAACACTGAAGCTTTCTTT. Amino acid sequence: CSAPVTQNTEAFF.

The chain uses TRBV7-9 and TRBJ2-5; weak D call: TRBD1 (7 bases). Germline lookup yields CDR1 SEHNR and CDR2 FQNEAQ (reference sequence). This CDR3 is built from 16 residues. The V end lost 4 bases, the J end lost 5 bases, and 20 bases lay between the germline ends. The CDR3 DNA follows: TGTGCCAGCAGCTCCGAGAAGACAGGGAGGTGGGAGACCCAGTACTTC. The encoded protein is CASSSEKTGRWETQYF.

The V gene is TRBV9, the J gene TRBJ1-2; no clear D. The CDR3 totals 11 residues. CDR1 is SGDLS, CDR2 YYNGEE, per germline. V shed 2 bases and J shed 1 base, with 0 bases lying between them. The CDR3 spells CASSVNYGYTF. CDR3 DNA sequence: TGTGCCAGCAGCGTTAACTATGGCTACACCTTC.

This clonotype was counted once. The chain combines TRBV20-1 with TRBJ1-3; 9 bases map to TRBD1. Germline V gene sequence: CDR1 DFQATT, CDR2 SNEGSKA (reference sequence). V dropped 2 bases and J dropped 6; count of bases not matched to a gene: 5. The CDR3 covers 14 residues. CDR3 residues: CSARRTGEVNTIYF. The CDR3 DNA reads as TGCAGTGCTAGACGGACAGGGGAGGTAAACACCATATATTTT.

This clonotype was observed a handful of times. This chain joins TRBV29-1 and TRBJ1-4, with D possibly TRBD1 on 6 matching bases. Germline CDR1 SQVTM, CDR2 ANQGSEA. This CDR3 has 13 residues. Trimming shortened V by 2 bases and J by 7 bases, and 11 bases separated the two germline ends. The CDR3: CSVEREGGEKLFF. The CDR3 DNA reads TGCAGCGTTGAAAGGGAGGGGGGTGAAAAACTGTTTTTT.

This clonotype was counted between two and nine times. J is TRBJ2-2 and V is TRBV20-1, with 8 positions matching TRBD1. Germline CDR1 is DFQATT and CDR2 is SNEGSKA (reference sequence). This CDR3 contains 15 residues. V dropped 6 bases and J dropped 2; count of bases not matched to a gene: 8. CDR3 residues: CSAYPGTGNTGELFF. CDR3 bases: TGCAGTGCGTATCCCGGGACAGGAAACACCGGGGAGCTGTTTTTT.